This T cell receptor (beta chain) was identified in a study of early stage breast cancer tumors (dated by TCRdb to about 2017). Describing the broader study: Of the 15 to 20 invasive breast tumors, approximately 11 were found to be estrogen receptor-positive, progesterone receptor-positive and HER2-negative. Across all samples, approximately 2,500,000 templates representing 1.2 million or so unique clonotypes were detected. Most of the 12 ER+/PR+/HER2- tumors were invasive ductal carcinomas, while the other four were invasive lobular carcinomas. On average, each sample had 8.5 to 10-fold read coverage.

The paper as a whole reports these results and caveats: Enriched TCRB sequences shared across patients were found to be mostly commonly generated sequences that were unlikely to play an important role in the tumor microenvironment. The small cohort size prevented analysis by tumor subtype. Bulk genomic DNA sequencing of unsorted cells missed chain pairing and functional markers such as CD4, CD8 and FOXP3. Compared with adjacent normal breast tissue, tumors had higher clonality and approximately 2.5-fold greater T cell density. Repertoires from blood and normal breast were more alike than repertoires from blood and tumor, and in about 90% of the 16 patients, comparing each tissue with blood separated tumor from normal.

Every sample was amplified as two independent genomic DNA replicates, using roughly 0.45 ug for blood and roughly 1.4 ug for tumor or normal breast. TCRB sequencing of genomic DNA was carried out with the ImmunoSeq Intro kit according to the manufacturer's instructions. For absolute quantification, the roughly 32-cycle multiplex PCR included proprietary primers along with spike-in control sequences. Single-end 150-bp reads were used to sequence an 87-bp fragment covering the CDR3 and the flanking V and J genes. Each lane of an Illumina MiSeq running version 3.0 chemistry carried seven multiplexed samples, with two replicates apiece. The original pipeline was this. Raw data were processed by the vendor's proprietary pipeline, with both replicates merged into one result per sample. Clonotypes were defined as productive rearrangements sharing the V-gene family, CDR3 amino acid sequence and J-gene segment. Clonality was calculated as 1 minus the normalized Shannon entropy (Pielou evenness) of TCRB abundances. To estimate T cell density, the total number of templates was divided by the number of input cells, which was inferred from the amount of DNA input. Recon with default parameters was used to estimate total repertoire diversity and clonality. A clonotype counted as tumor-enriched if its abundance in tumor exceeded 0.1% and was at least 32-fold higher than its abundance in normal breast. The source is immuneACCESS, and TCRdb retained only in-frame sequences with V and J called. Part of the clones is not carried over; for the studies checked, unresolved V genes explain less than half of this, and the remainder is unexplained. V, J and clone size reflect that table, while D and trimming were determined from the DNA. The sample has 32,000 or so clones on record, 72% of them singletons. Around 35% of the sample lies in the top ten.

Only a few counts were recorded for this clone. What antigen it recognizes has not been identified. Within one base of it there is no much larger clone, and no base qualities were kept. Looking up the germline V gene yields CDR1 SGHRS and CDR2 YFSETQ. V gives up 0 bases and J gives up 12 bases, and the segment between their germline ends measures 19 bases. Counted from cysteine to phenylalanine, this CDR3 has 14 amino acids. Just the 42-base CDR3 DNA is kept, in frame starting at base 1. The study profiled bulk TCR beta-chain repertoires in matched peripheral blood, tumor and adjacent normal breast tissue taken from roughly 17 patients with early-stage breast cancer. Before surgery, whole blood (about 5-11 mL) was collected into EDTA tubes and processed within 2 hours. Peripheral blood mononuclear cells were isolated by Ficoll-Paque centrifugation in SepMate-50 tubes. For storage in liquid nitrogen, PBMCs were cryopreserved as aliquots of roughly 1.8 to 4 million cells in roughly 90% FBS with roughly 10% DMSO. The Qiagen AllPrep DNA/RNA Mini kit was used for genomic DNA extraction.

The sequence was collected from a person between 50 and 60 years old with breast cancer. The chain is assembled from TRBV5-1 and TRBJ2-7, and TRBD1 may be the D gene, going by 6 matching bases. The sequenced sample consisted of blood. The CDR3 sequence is CASSLDGTPENRYF. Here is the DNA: TGCGCCAGCAGCTTGGATGGGACACCAGAGAACCGGTACTTC.